The subject of this entry is one T cell receptor beta chain. Trimming shortened V by 1 base and J by 1 base, and 5 bases separated the two germline ends. Germline V gene lookup returns CDR1 SGHVS and CDR2 FQNEAQ. This CDR3 has 15 amino acids. The assay was immunoSEQ multiplex PCR, and TCRdb's table has in-frame clones only and misses some. The sample includes about 540,000 clones, around 82% of them seen just once. The sample comes from a study of shared T cell receptors in the human thymus. These data were also reused for a study on human thymus T cells. As that study records: Resections from corrective heart surgery supplied the thymus tissue. Repertoires from thymus and blood appeared to show biased V and J gene usage. Thymic repertoires of unrelated individuals were reported in related research to overlap highly.

The chain links TRBV7-8 to TRBJ2-6; D call uncertain. Sequenced sample: thymocytes. This sequence was found in a boy under three years old with a congenital heart defect. This CDR3 reads CASSLDGSGANVLTF. In DNA, the CDR3 is TGTGCCAGCAGCTTAGACGGTTCTGGGGCCAACGTCCTGACTTTC.